This T cell receptor (beta chain) was sequenced during a study of blood T cell repertoires in COVID-19 (dated by TCRdb to about 2020). Looking at the study overall: The collaborator samples originated in the United States, Italy and Spain and spanned the acute and convalescent phases of COVID-19. Where available, HLA class I and class II types were obtained from metadata supplied by the sample provider rather than from assay-based typing. Sample metadata almost always included a de-identified subject ID, COVID-19 status, age in years and sex. The repertoires were released in a freely available public database meant as a resource for research on the immune response to SARS-CoV-2. The material from the prospective study consisted of cDNA or gDNA derived from T cells, B-cell-depleted T cells, or PBMCs. Subjects who had been exposed to COVID-19, were actively infected with it, or had recovered from it provided the deeply sampled blood TCRbeta repertoires that made up the dataset. The samples were drawn from the first 160 participants of the ongoing ImmuneRACE study and from 950 to 1,500 subjects provided by 6 global collaborators. Broader findings and caveats from the paper: Clinical and demographic metadata were provided uncurated, with the amount varying by source and participant.

Trimming removed 5 bases from V and 0 bases from J, leaving 8 bases between the germline ends. The CDR3 goes from the cysteine to the phenylalanine over 14 residues. Left in the record is the CDR3 DNA by itself, 42 bases read in frame from the first base. CDR1 LGHNT and CDR2 FRNRAP are derived from the germline V gene. One collaborating source in Seattle enrolled patients during active infection and followed them longitudinally through the course of disease. Collaborating institutions collected whole blood in K2EDTA tubes following their own protocols. Collaborator samples were shipped for TCRbeta analysis as frozen whole blood, isolated PBMCs, or DNA extracted from either sample type. With respect to this clone: Its target antigen remains unknown. Base quality data are lacking; no much larger clone is found one base away.

TCRbeta CDR3 regions were amplified from genomic DNA using the immunoSEQ Assay, a bias-controlled multiplex PCR. In the source study's methods: The number of nucleated cells in each sample was estimated by amplification of reference gene primers within the assay. Sequence reads were collapsed and filtered to measure the absolute abundance of every unique TCRbeta CDR3 rearrangement. For each sample, productive Simpson clonality was calculated as the square root of Simpson's diversity index across productive rearrangements. TCRdb holds this immuneACCESS table with in-frame rearrangements only. Some clones are missing; in checked studies, unresolved V genes explain under half, and the rest has no known cause. V and J calls and clone size are those listed in that table; D and trimming were worked out from the DNA. The sample table shows almost 400,000 clones, and 80% to 90% are seen once. The top ten clones comprise about 2% of the sample.

The sample comprised peripheral blood. This clonotype was sampled from a woman aged 60-75 years with COVID-19, enrolled during active disease. The receptor chain draws on TRBV12-5 and TRBJ1-5, and TRBD1 may be the D gene, going by 5 matching bases. This receptor carries the CDR3 CASGPGHSNQPQHF. The nucleotides are TGTGCTAGTGGTCCAGGACATAGCAATCAGCCCCAGCATTTT.